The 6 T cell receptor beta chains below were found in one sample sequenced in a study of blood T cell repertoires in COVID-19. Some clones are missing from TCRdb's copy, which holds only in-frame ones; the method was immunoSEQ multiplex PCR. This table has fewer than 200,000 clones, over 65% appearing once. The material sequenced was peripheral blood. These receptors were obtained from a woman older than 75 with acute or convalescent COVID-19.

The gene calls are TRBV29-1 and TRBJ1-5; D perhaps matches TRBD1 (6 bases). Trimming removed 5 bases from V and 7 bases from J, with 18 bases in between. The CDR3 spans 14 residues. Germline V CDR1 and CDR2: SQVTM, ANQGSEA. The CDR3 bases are TGCAGCGTTCGCGAGGGAACAGGGCGACAGCCCCAGCATTTT. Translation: CSVREGTGRQPQHF.

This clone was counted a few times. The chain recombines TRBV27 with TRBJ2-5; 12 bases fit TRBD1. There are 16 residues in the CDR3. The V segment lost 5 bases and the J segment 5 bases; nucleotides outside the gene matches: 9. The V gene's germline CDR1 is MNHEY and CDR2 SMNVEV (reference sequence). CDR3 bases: TGTGCCAGCAGTCTCTCCGGGACAGGGGGCTTTGAGACCCAGTACTTC. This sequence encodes CASSLSGTGGFETQYF.

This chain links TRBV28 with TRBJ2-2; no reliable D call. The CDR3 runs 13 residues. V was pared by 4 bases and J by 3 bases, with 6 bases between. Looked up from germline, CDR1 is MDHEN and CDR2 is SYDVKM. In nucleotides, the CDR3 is TGTGCCAGCAGTTCACTCTACACCGGGGAGCTGTTTTTT. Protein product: CASSSLYTGELFF.

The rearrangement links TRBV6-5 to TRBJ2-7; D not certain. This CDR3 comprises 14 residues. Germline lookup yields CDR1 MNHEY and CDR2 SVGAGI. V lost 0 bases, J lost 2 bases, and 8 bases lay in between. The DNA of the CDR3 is TGTGCCAGCAGTTACTCGCACTACACCTACGAGCAGTACTTC. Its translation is CASSYSHYTYEQYF.

The CDR3 spells CASSPKGGSGSYEQYF. In nucleotides, the CDR3 is TGTGCCAGCAGCCCCAAGGGCGGGAGTGGATCCTACGAGCAGTACTTC. This chain uses TRBV5-4 with TRBJ2-7; 7 bases match TRBD2. The CDR3 is made up of 16 amino acids. Germline CDR1 and CDR2: SGHNT and YYREEE (reference sequence). The V segment lost 4 bases and the J segment 1 base; nucleotides outside the gene matches: 11.

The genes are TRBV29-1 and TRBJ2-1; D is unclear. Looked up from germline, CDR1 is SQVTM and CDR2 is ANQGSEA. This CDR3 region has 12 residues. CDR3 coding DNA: TGCAGTGCAGAAGAACGCTACAATGAGCAGTTCTTC. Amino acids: CSAEERYNEQFF.